These 27 T cell receptor beta chains originate from one sample sequenced in a study of cytomegalovirus exposure and HLA in healthy donors. PCR employed 60 Vbeta and 13 Jbeta primers. Repertoires were generated with immunoSEQ multiplex PCR, while TCRdb's copy carries only in-frame clones and drops some. The table records approximately 210,000 clones, 80% to 90% of them present only once. The sequenced material came from PBMCs. The receptors stem from a man aged 25 to 40 in good health and CMV-seronegative.

This sequence joins TRBV5-1 and TRBJ2-5; no firm D call. Germline V gives CDR1 SGHRS, CDR2 YFSETQ. Deletions cut 4 bases from V and 2 bases from J, with 15 bases between. The CDR3 loop spans 15 amino acids. The CDR3: CASSATPYTQETQYF. CDR3 in DNA: TGCGCCAGCAGCGCTACCCCCTATACTCAAGAGACCCAGTACTTC.

The chain recombines TRBV29-1 with TRBJ1-2, with D possibly TRBD1 on 5 matching bases. V was pared by 4 bases and J by 0 bases, with 6 bases between. Germline CDR1 reads SQVTM; CDR2 reads ANQGSEA. This CDR3 has 12 amino acids. The CDR3, as DNA: TGCAGCGTTGGACAGACTAACTATGGCTACACCTTC. Amino acid sequence: CSVGQTNYGYTF.

V gene TRBV28 combines with J gene TRBJ2-2, with D possibly matching TRBD1 (6 bases). CDR3 size: 19 residues. The V end lost 6 bases, the J end lost 2 bases, and 25 bases lay between the germline ends. From germline, CDR1 is MDHEN and CDR2 SYDVKM. This CDR3 reads CASRRDVGQGGGNTGELFF. CDR3 coding DNA: TGTGCCAGCAGACGGGACGTGGGGCAGGGTGGGGGCAACACCGGGGAGCTGTTTTTT.

The chain couples TRBV5-4 to TRBJ2-7; the match to TRBD2 covers 9 bases. Trimming cost V 4 bases and J 4 bases; bases outside gene matches: 9. The length of the CDR3 is 15 residues. Germline loops: CDR1 SGHNT, CDR2 YYREEE (reference sequence). The CDR3, as DNA: TGTGCCAGCAGCCCGAGGGCTAGCGGGGATTACGAGCAGTACTTC. Its translation is CASSPRASGDYEQYF.

The chain recombines TRBV14 with TRBJ2-7; TRBD1 matches at 7 bases. Trimming at V came to 2 bases and at J to 4 bases, leaving 8 bases not matched to a gene. The germline V gene has CDR1 SGHDN and CDR2 FVKESK. This CDR3 region has 15 residues. CDR3 in DNA: TGTGCCAGCAGCCAAACAAGACAGGGTTTGTACGAGCAGTACTTC. It specifies CASSQTRQGLYEQYF.

The chain combines TRBV29-1 with TRBJ2-1; a possible D gene is TRBD2 (6 bases). The V gene's germline CDR1 is SQVTM and CDR2 ANQGSEA. There are 17 residues in the CDR3. Trimming stripped 6 bases from V and 4 bases from J, with 25 bases between. This CDR3 reads CSVGGLVPIPSYNEQFF. In DNA, the CDR3 is TGCAGCGTGGGAGGTTTGGTCCCTATACCATCTTACAATGAGCAGTTCTTC.

This sequence joins TRBV7-6 and TRBJ2-2, with TRBD2 matching over 10 bases. CDR1 is SGHVS, CDR2 FNYEAQ, per germline. CDR3 size: 15 residues. Losses at the gene ends were 4 bases for V and 4 bases for J; bases not matched to a gene: 3. Written as DNA, the CDR3 is TGTGCCAGCAGCTCGATAGCGGGGGGCACCGGGGAGCTGTTTTTT. Its translation: CASSSIAGGTGELFF.

This chain uses TRBV2 with TRBJ1-5; 7 nucleotides align to TRBD1. The trim removed 0 bases at V and 0 bases at J, leaving 5 bases unmatched. CDR1 and CDR2 from the germline V gene are SNHLY and FYNNEI. The CDR3 is made up of 17 amino acids. The CDR3 reads CASSEAFDRVSNQPQHF. The CDR3 DNA sequence: TGTGCCAGCAGTGAAGCATTTGACAGGGTTAGCAATCAGCCCCAGCATTTT.

The V call is TRBV28, the J call TRBJ2-5; possible D gene TRBD1, 5 bases. The CDR3 is 14 residues long. In germline, CDR1 is MDHEN, CDR2 SYDVKM. Trimming cost V 11 bases and J 2 bases, with 18 bases left between them. The CDR3 coding sequence is TGTGCCGCGCAACAGGTTAGCCTACAAGAGACCCAGTACTTC. Its translation is CAAQQVSLQETQYF.

The V call is TRBV7-2, the J call TRBJ2-2; 9 bases agree with TRBD2. Trimming at V came to 5 bases and at J to 2 bases, leaving 12 bases not matched to a gene. This CDR3 has 18 amino acids. The germline V gene encodes CDR1 SGHTA and CDR2 FQGNSA. The CDR3, as DNA: TGTGCCAGCAGCCCTTACCTAGCGGGGTCAACCAACACCGGGGAGCTGTTTTTT. Residues: CASSPYLAGSTNTGELFF.

This clone was picked up one time. The chain uses TRBV6-5 and TRBJ2-2; TRBD1 matches 8 bases. Germline V gene lookup returns CDR1 MNHEY and CDR2 SVGAGI. Losses at the gene ends were 9 bases for V and 1 base for J; bases not matched to a gene: 4. The CDR3 covers 14 residues. CDR3 DNA: TGTGCCAGTGCGACAGGGGTGAACACCGGGGAGCTGTTTTTT. This translates into CASATGVNTGELFF.

The CDR3: CASTTGAETQYF. CDR3 sequence (DNA): TGTGCCAGCACGACAGGGGCGGAGACCCAGTACTTC. J is TRBJ2-5 and V is TRBV28; 8 bases align to TRBD1. V shed 7 bases and J 5 bases; nucleotides not matched to a gene: 3. The CDR3 is 12 amino acids. CDR1 and CDR2 (germline): MDHEN, SYDVKM.

There are a few counts of this clone. The chain links TRBV19 to TRBJ1-2; 8 bases align to TRBD1. This CDR3 has 12 residues. V shed 8 bases and J 4 bases; nucleotides not matched to a gene: 3. The germline V gene encodes CDR1 LNHDA and CDR2 SQIVND (reference sequence). The CDR3 DNA is TGTGCCAGTTCCGGACAGGGCTATGGCTACACCTTC. Residues: CASSGQGYGYTF.

The chain uses TRBV6-1 and TRBJ1-5; D is unresolved. CDR1 is MNHNS, CDR2 SASEGT, per germline. The CDR3 covers 13 residues. The V and J ends lost 6 bases and 3 bases respectively, with 9 bases between them. CDR3 DNA sequence: TGTGCCAGCAGGCGGGAGTTCAATCAGCCCCAGCATTTT. Protein sequence: CASRREFNQPQHF.

This chain joins TRBV27 and TRBJ2-7, with 8 bases fitting TRBD2. With 3 bases clipped from V and 5 bases from J, the junction kept 9 bases outside the gene matches. This CDR3 has 15 amino acids. In germline, CDR1 is MNHEY, CDR2 SMNVEV (reference sequence). The CDR3 is CASSFSGGDSHEQYF. DNA for the CDR3: TGTGCCAGCAGTTTTTCGGGAGGGGATTCTCACGAGCAGTACTTC.

The chain couples TRBV28 to TRBJ2-7; tentative D call: TRBD1 (6 bases). Germline CDR1 is MDHEN and CDR2 is SYDVKM. The CDR3 consists of 14 residues. Trimming left V 7 bases short and J 1 base short, with 14 bases between. CDR3 sequence (DNA): TGTGCCAGCATGCGGCAGGGACAATCCTACGAGCAGTACTTC. Encoded protein: CASMRQGQSYEQYF.

This clone was seen a single time. The genes are TRBV7-9 and TRBJ2-4; D is uncertain. The CDR3 totals 14 residues. Trimming pared 5 bases from V and 1 base from J, leaving 9 bases between. Germline V lookup: CDR1 SEHNR, CDR2 FQNEAQ (reference sequence). The CDR3 sequence is CASSPIGAKNIQYF. DNA of the CDR3: TGTGCCAGCAGCCCCATCGGGGCCAAAAACATTCAGTACTTC.

The V and J genes are TRBV9 and TRBJ2-5; 8 bases align to TRBD1. V lost 0 bases to trimming and J lost 5 bases; unmatched junction nucleotides: 6. The length of the CDR3 is 15 residues. Per the germline V gene, CDR1 is SGDLS and CDR2 is YYNGEE. The CDR3 loop is CASSVGDRRGETQYF. CDR3 DNA sequence: TGTGCCAGCAGCGTAGGGGACAGGAGGGGGGAGACCCAGTACTTC. The whole variable domain, filled in from reference TRBV9 and TRBJ2-5, reads DSGVTQTPKHLITATGQRVTLRCSPRSGDLSVYWYQQSLDQGLQFLIQYYNGEERAKGNILERFSAQQFPDLHSELNLSSLELGDSALYFCASSVGDRRGETQYFGPGTRLLVL.

The chain carries TRBV9 and TRBJ1-6, with D possibly TRBD1 on 6 matching bases. This CDR3 region has 15 residues. V was shortened by 0 bases and J by 5 bases, with 9 bases between the two germline ends. Germline V gene data show CDR1 as SGDLS and CDR2 as YYNGEE. Written as DNA, the CDR3 is TGTGCCAGCAGCGTAGGGACAGAAAATAATTCACCCCTCCACTTT. This translates into CASSVGTENNSPLHF. The entire variable domain, with the rest obtained from reference TRBV9 and TRBJ1-6, is as follows: DSGVTQTPKHLITATGQRVTLRCSPRSGDLSVYWYQQSLDQGLQFLIQYYNGEERAKGNILERFSAQQFPDLHSELNLSSLELGDSALYFCASSVGTENNSPLHFGNGTRLTVT.

J is TRBJ2-2 and V is TRBV7-2; D is undetermined. Germline V lookup: CDR1 SGHTA, CDR2 FQGNSA. V lost 7 bases and J lost 6, with 18 bases in between. The CDR3 consists of 15 residues. CDR3 residues: CASNPLSDPAGELFF. In nucleotides, the CDR3 is TGTGCCAGCAACCCTCTAAGTGATCCTGCCGGGGAGCTGTTTTTT.

The V and J genes are TRBV28 and TRBJ1-2, with D maybe TRBD1 (6 bases). Germline V gene data show CDR1 as MDHEN and CDR2 as SYDVKM. Trimming shortened V by 5 bases and J by 8 bases, and 12 bases separated the two germline ends. The CDR3 is made up of 12 amino acids. This CDR3 reads CASSARGRGYTF. In nucleotides, the CDR3 is TGTGCCAGCAGTGCCAGGGGTCGAGGCTACACCTTC.

This chain uses TRBV4-1 with TRBJ1-2, with TRBD1 as a possible D gene (6 bases). The ends were cut back, 3 bases at V and 5 bases at J, with 13 bases in the middle. This CDR3 contains 14 residues. Germline-derived CDR1 and CDR2 are MGHRA and YSYEKL. CDR3 residues: CASSHQTQGYGYTF. The CDR3 DNA reads as TGCGCCAGCAGCCACCAAACACAGGGATATGGCTACACCTTC.

The genes are TRBV2 and TRBJ2-2; D gene uncertain. Germline V lookup: CDR1 SNHLY, CDR2 FYNNEI. The CDR3 consists of 15 residues. V shed 1 base and J shed 7 bases, with 13 bases lying between them. CDR3 DNA: TGTGCCAGCAGTGAAGAGGTTATCCGAGGCGGGGAGCTGTTTTTT. Its protein is CASSEEVIRGGELFF.

The rearrangement joins TRBV27 to TRBJ2-5; TRBD2 is a possible D gene (6 bases). The end of the DNA aligns better with TRBJ2-7, so the J call may be wrong. CDR3 length equals 13 residues. Looked up from germline, CDR1 is MNHEY and CDR2 is SMNVEV (reference sequence). CDR3 DNA sequence: TGTGCCAGCAGGCGGGACGGTCCCTACGAGCAGTACTTC. Its protein is CASRRDGPYEQYF.

The chain has TRBV5-1 and TRBJ2-3; D is perhaps TRBD2 (7 bases). Trimming shortened V by 7 bases and J by 0 bases, and 15 bases separated the two germline ends. This CDR3 contains 15 residues. Looked up from germline, CDR1 is SGHRS and CDR2 is YFSETQ. The DNA of the CDR3 is TGCGCCAGCGCGGGGGCGCAGGGTAGCACAGATACGCAGTATTTT. As protein: CASAGAQGSTDTQYF.

This rearrangement joins TRBV2 to TRBJ2-7; D unclear. CDR1 and CDR2 from the germline V gene are SNHLY and FYNNEI. V was trimmed by 6 bases and J by 6 bases, leaving 9 bases between them. This CDR3 is 11 amino acids long. The CDR3, as DNA: TGTGCCAGCAGAAAGACGGGCGAGCAGTACTTC. Its protein product is CASRKTGEQYF. Full variable domain (remainder filled in from reference TRBV2 and TRBJ2-7): EPEVTQTPSHQVTQMGQEVILRCVPISNHLYFYWYRQILGQKVEFLVSFYNNEISEKSEIFDDQFSVERPDGSNFTLKIRSTKLEDSAMYFCASRKTGEQYFGPGTRLTVT.

The chain carries TRBV15 and TRBJ2-1; the D is unclear. This CDR3 is 13 amino acids long. With 0 bases removed from V and 6 bases from J, the gap between germline ends came to 6 bases. Germline lookup yields CDR1 LNHNV and CDR2 YYDKDF (reference sequence). CDR3 bases: TGTGCCACCAGCAGAGACTTACTCAATGAGCAGTTCTTC. It codes for CATSRDLLNEQFF.